The 29 T cell receptor beta chains below were found in one sample sequenced in a study of blood T cell repertoires in COVID-19 (dated by TCRdb to about 2020). Library method: the immunoSEQ multiplex PCR assay. What TCRdb holds here is the immuneACCESS table cut down to in-frame rearrangements. Part of the clones is not present; checked against another copy, under half of the missing clones reflect an unresolved V gene, and the others are unexplained. The sample data list approximately 220,000 clones, and roughly 81% of these were observed just once. The biggest ten clones account for over 2.5% of the sample. Input material: peripheral blood. These receptors were collected from a middle-aged man who had recovered from COVID-19.

This clone was detected only a few times. This chain joins TRBV11-3 and TRBJ2-2; 8 bases align to TRBD1. After removal of 5 bases from V and 2 bases from J, the junction contained 10 bases not matched to a gene. Germline V gene sequence: CDR1 SGHNT, CDR2 YENEEA. This CDR3 is 17 amino acids long. The CDR3 DNA reads as TGTGCCAGCAGCCCAGGGACAGGAGATTTTAACACCGGGGAGCTGTTTTTT. Residues: CASSPGTGDFNTGELFF.

V and J are TRBV27 and TRBJ2-1, with 10 bases fitting TRBD2. Per germline, CDR1 MNHEY and CDR2 SMNVEV (reference sequence). CDR3 size: 19 residues. V gave up 1 base and J gave up 6 bases; unmatched junction bases: 15. Here the CDR3 DNA reads TGTGCCAGCAGTTTATACGCTAGCGGGAGAAGGACTAAATTCAATGAGCAGTTCTTC. Translating it yields CASSLYASGRRTKFNEQFF.

The CDR3 region has the DNA TGTGCCAGCAGCCAAGATTTAGTGAGCTCCTACAATGAGCAGTTCTTC. Its protein product is CASSQDLVSSYNEQFF. The chain recombines TRBV4-2 with TRBJ2-1; D gene uncertain. The germline CDR1 and CDR2 sequences are LGHNA and YNFKEQ. V was cut by 0 bases and J by 0 bases, with 9 bases left in between. The length of the CDR3 is 16 residues.

The chain has TRBV28 and TRBJ1-3; unclear D gene. Germline assignment: CDR1 MDHEN and CDR2 SYDVKM. This CDR3 is 13 amino acids long. Trimming cost V 6 bases and J 4 bases, with 10 bases left between them. The CDR3 reads CASSLLPGNTIYF. Here the CDR3 DNA reads TGTGCCAGCAGCCTCCTACCCGGAAACACCATATATTTT.

The genes are TRBV24-1 and TRBJ2-1, with no clear D. The CDR3 covers 12 residues. V gave up 7 bases and J gave up 7 bases, with 10 bases separating them. Germline CDR1 and CDR2: KGHDR and SFDVKD. The CDR3 DNA reads TGTGCCACCAGAGCGTCGAGGAATGAGCAGTTCTTC. Translation gives CATRASRNEQFF.

The V and J genes are TRBV19 and TRBJ2-2, with D perhaps matching TRBD2 (5 bases). This CDR3 is 13 amino acids long. Trimming took off 10 bases at V and 1 base at J, with 10 bases between the two ends. Germline assignment: CDR1 LNHDA and CDR2 SQIVND (reference sequence). CDR3 sequence (DNA): TGTGCCACCAACCGGGGGAACACCGGGGAGCTGTTTTTT. Amino acid sequence: CATNRGNTGELFF.

CDR3 protein: CASSSDLLAGGQNEQYF. As DNA, the CDR3 is TGTGCCAGCAGCTCCGACCTTCTAGCGGGAGGGCAGAACGAGCAGTACTTC. The chain links TRBV7-2 to TRBJ2-7, with 12 nucleotides matching TRBD2. J lost 5 bases, V lost 4 bases, and 12 bases had no gene match. Germline assignment: CDR1 SGHTA and CDR2 FQGNSA. CDR3 length: 17 residues.

This rearrangement joins TRBV6-5 to TRBJ2-1; TRBD2 matches at 9 bases. The germline gives CDR1 MNHEY, CDR2 SVGAGI. The CDR3 totals 15 residues. V lost 2 bases to trimming and J lost 8 bases; unmatched junction nucleotides: 7. The CDR3 nucleotides are TGTGCCAGCAGTTACGGAGTAGCGGGAGTCTATGAGCAGTTCTTC. Its translation: CASSYGVAGVYEQFF.

This clone has only a few counts. The V gene is TRBV10-1, the J gene TRBJ2-7; TRBD1 might be the D (6 bases). CDR1 WNHNN and CDR2 SYGVQD come from the germline V gene (reference sequence). This CDR3 has 14 residues. Trimming removed 3 bases from V and 11 bases from J, with 20 bases in between. CDR3 sequence (DNA): TGCGCCAGCAGTGATGGGGGCTCCCCGATTTTCAAGTACTTC. This sequence encodes CASSDGGSPIFKYF.

The chain joins TRBV18 to TRBJ2-1; tentative D call: TRBD2 (5 bases). CDR1 and CDR2 from the germline V gene are KGHSH and LQKENI. V dropped 1 base and J dropped 0 bases, with 7 bases sitting between them. This CDR3 is 15 amino acids long. The DNA for the CDR3 is TGTGCCAGCTCACCACGGGAGAACTCCTACAATGAGCAGTTCTTC. Protein product: CASSPRENSYNEQFF.

The J gene is TRBJ1-4, the V gene TRBV28; D is possibly TRBD1 (5 bases). The ends were cut back, 7 bases at V and 5 bases at J, with 14 bases in the middle. This CDR3 region has 14 residues. Per the germline V gene, CDR1 is MDHEN and CDR2 is SYDVKM. CDR3 in amino acids: CASNGPAGNEKLFF. CDR3 nucleotide sequence: TGTGCCAGCAATGGACCTGCAGGGAATGAAAAACTGTTTTTT. The complete variable domain, with remaining parts taken from reference TRBV28 and TRBJ1-4, reads DVKVTQSSRYLVKRTGEKVFLECVQDMDHENMFWYRQDPGLGLRLIYFSYDVKMKEKGDIPEGYSVSREKKERFSLILESASTNQTSMYLCASNGPAGNEKLFFGSGTQLSVL.

The sample holds one count of this clone. The V gene is TRBV5-5, the J gene TRBJ2-5; perhaps TRBD2 as D (7 bases). Trimming removed 1 base at V and 4 bases at J, with 17 bases between. This CDR3 region has 16 residues. Germline V gene sequence: CDR1 SGHKS, CDR2 YYEKEE (reference sequence). This CDR3 is CASSLRSFGGPETQYF. CDR3 nucleotide sequence: TGTGCCAGCAGCTTGCGGTCTTTCGGGGGGCCAGAGACCCAGTACTTC.

The V and J genes are TRBV7-8 and TRBJ2-3; the match to TRBD2 covers 8 bases. CDR1 SGHVS and CDR2 FQNEAQ come from the germline V gene. CDR3 size: 15 residues. J was trimmed by 2 bases and V by 5 bases; bases with no gene match: 6. CDR3 DNA: TGTGCCAGCAGCACCTTAGCGGGGATCACAGATACGCAGTATTTT. Encoded protein: CASSTLAGITDTQYF.

The chain is built from TRBV3-1 (or the pseudogene TRBV3-2) and TRBJ1-4, with unresolved D. V lost 0 bases and J 3 bases, leaving 11 bases between the germline ends. Germline V gene sequence: CDR1 LGHDT, CDR2 YNNKEL (reference sequence). The CDR3 spans 16 residues. In DNA form, the CDR3 reads TGTGCCAGCAGCCAAGATCTGGCAGTCTCTAATGAAAAACTGTTTTTT. This codes for CASSQDLAVSNEKLFF.

The V call is TRBV28, the J call TRBJ1-4, with D possibly matching TRBD1 (5 bases). Trimming took off 5 bases at V and 0 bases at J, with 10 bases between the two ends. CDR3 length: 15 residues. Germline lookup yields CDR1 MDHEN and CDR2 SYDVKM. CDR3 coding DNA: TGTGCCAGCAGTCTTACAGGATCAACTAATGAAAAACTGTTTTTT. This encodes CASSLTGSTNEKLFF. Together with reference TRBV28 and TRBJ1-4, the CDR3 gives the full variable domain: DVKVTQSSRYLVKRTGEKVFLECVQDMDHENMFWYRQDPGLGLRLIYFSYDVKMKEKGDIPEGYSVSREKKERFSLILESASTNQTSMYLCASSLTGSTNEKLFFGSGTQLSVL.

The chain is built from TRBV29-1 and TRBJ1-1, with a weak D call TRBD1 (6 bases). This CDR3 region has 11 residues. The V gene's germline CDR1 is SQVTM and CDR2 ANQGSEA. V was pared by 7 bases and J by 3 bases, with 9 bases between. The DNA for the CDR3 is TGCAGCGGGCAGGGGCACACTGAAGCTTTCTTT. It yields the protein CSGQGHTEAFF.

The chain joins TRBV6-5 to TRBJ1-1; D is uncertain. This CDR3 has 13 amino acids. V shed 0 bases and J shed 4 bases, with 6 bases lying between them. Germline lookup yields CDR1 MNHEY and CDR2 SVGAGI. CDR3 coding DNA: TGTGCCAGCAGTTACTCTGGCATCACTGAAGCTTTCTTT. Its protein is CASSYSGITEAFF.

The rearrangement uses TRBV7-2 and TRBJ1-4; D may be TRBD1 (5 bases). CDR3 length equals 15 residues. Trimming cost V 2 bases and J 8 bases, with 15 bases left between them. Germline-derived CDR1 and CDR2 are SGHTA and FQGNSA. The DNA of the CDR3 is TGTGCCAGCAGCTTAAGGGCAGGGTGGCAAGAAAAACTGTTTTTT. This translates into CASSLRAGWQEKLFF.

V usage is TRBV28 and J usage is TRBJ1-2; D is ambiguous. V was shortened by 2 bases and J by 8 bases, with 9 bases between the two germline ends. This CDR3 contains 12 residues. Germline V gene lookup returns CDR1 MDHEN and CDR2 SYDVKM. CDR3 loop: CASSLAPVGYTF. The CDR3, as DNA: TGTGCCAGCAGTTTAGCACCAGTCGGCTACACCTTC.

V and J are TRBV30 and TRBJ1-4, with a possible D match to TRBD1 (6 bases). V lost 2 bases to trimming and J lost 4 bases, with 11 bases between them. The CDR3 runs 14 residues. Germline-derived CDR1 and CDR2 are GTSNPN and SVGIG (reference sequence). The CDR3 spells CAWSQGLSNEKLFF. The CDR3 nucleotides read TGTGCCTGGAGTCAGGGGTTAAGTAATGAAAAACTGTTTTTT.

The chain recombines TRBV4-1 with TRBJ2-7; D is perhaps TRBD2 (5 bases). Trimming took off 0 bases at V and 0 bases at J, with 18 bases between the two ends. Looked up from germline, CDR1 is MGHRA and CDR2 is YSYEKL. There are 18 residues in the CDR3. CDR3 in amino acids: CASSQDLLSGGYSYEQYF. The CDR3 nucleotides read TGCGCCAGCAGCCAAGATCTTTTGTCCGGCGGGTACTCCTACGAGCAGTACTTC.

This chain connects TRBV15 to TRBJ2-2, with D possibly matching TRBD1 (6 bases). The CDR3 totals 15 residues. V was shortened by 3 bases and J by 10 bases, with 18 bases between the two germline ends. CDR1 is LNHNV, CDR2 YYDKDF, per germline (reference sequence). The CDR3 DNA follows: TGTGCCACCAGCAGGGACAGCCTACCGACGAAGGAGCTGTTTTTT. Translating it yields CATSRDSLPTKELFF.

The rearrangement joins TRBV15 to TRBJ2-7; 9 bases line up with TRBD2. Looked up from germline, CDR1 is LNHNV and CDR2 is YYDKDF (reference sequence). V was clipped by 0 bases and J by 6 bases; unmatched bases: 6. This CDR3 is built from 15 residues. This CDR3 reads CATSRDRSGRGEQYF. CDR3 sequence (DNA): TGTGCCACCAGCAGAGATCGTAGCGGGAGAGGCGAGCAGTACTTC.

A single count supports this clone. This chain connects TRBV6-1 to TRBJ2-7, with 7 bases identical to TRBD2. Germline CDR1 is MNHNS and CDR2 is SASEGT. This CDR3 has 15 residues. Trimming cost V 6 bases and J 3 bases; bases outside gene matches: 11. The chain's CDR3 is CASRKTAGRDYEQYF. The CDR3 DNA sequence: TGTGCCAGCAGGAAAACAGCGGGGCGAGACTACGAGCAGTACTTC.

The chain carries TRBV21-1 and TRBJ2-7; the table's TRBD1 call for D was not verified on the DNA. TRBV21-1 is annotated as a pseudogene. The CDR3 is 17 residues long. The CDR3 DNA sequence: TGTGCCAGCAGCAAAGCGCTTTACGGGACAGGGGGCCACGAGCAGTACTTC. Its protein product is CASSKALYGTGGHEQYF.

This chain uses TRBV6-5 with TRBJ2-1, with 7 bases aligning to TRBD2. The CDR3 runs 14 residues. The ends lost 6 bases at V and 9 bases at J; junction bases unmatched: 11. Germline V CDR1 and CDR2: MNHEY, SVGAGI. CDR3 in DNA: TGTGCCAGCAGCCCCACCGGCGGGAGTGGTGAGCAGTTCTTC. Protein product: CASSPTGGSGEQFF.

The chain has TRBV28 and TRBJ1-4; 9 bases agree with TRBD1. The V gene's germline CDR1 is MDHEN and CDR2 SYDVKM. This CDR3 contains 15 residues. With V trimmed by 4 bases and J by 8 bases, 8 bases remained unmatched. The CDR3 DNA is TGTGCCAGCAGTTCCCCAGGGACAGGGAACGAAAAACTGTTTTTT. Its protein product is CASSSPGTGNEKLFF. The whole variable domain, filled in from reference TRBV28 and TRBJ1-4, reads DVKVTQSSRYLVKRTGEKVFLECVQDMDHENMFWYRQDPGLGLRLIYFSYDVKMKEKGDIPEGYSVSREKKERFSLILESASTNQTSMYLCASSSPGTGNEKLFFGSGTQLSVL.

This chain connects TRBV29-1 to TRBJ1-2; no reliable D call. Trimming left V 3 bases short and J 1 base short, with 3 bases between. Germline CDR1 reads SQVTM; CDR2 reads ANQGSEA. This CDR3 spans 11 amino acids. This chain's CDR3 is CSVDLNYGYTF. CDR3 DNA sequence: TGCAGCGTTGACCTTAACTATGGCTACACCTTC.

This chain connects TRBV9 to TRBJ2-2, with 8 nucleotides matching TRBD2. Germline V gives CDR1 SGDLS, CDR2 YYNGEE. After removal of 0 bases from V and 5 bases from J, the junction contained 9 bases not matched to a gene. The CDR3 has 17 residues. CDR3 in amino acids: CASSVVVSGIETGELFF. The DNA for the CDR3 is TGTGCCAGCAGCGTAGTAGTTAGCGGGATTGAGACCGGGGAGCTGTTTTTT.